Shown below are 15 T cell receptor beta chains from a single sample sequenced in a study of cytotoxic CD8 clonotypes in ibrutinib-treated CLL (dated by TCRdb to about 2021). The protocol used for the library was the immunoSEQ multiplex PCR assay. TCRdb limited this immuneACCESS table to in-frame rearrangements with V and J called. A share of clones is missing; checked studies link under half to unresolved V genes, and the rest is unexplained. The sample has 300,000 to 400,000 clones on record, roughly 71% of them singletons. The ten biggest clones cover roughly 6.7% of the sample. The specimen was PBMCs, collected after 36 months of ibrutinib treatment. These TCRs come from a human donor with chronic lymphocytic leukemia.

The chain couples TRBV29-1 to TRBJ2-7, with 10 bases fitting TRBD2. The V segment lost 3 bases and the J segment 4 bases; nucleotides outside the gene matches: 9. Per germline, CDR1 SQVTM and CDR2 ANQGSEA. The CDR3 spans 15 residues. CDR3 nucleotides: TGCAGCGTTGAGCTTGTAGGGACTAGCGAGTACGAGCAGTACTTC. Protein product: CSVELVGTSEYEQYF.

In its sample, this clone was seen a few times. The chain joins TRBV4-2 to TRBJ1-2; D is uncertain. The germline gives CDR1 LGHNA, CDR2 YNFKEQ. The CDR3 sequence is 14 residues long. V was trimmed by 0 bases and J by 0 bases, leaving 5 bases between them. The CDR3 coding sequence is TGTGCCAGCAGCCAAGATGGGGCTAACTATGGCTACACCTTC. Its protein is CASSQDGANYGYTF.

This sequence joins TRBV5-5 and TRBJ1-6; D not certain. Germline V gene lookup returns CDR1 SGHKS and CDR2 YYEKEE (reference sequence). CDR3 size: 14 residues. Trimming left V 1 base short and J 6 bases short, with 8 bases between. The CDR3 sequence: CASSLLRINSPLHF. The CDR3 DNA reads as TGTGCCAGCAGCTTGCTGCGGATTAATTCACCCCTCCACTTT. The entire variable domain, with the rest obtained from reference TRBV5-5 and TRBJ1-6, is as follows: DAGVTQSPTHLIKTRGQQVTLRCSPISGHKSVSWYQQVLGQGPQFIFQYYEKEERGRGNFPDRFSARQFPNYSSELNVNALLLGDSALYLCASSLLRINSPLHFGNGTRLTVT.

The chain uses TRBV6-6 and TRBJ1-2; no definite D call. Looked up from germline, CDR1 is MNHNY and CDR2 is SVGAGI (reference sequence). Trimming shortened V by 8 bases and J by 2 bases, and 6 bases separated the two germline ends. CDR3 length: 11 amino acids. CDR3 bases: TGTGCCAGCGAGTGGAACTATGGCTACACCTTC. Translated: CASEWNYGYTF.

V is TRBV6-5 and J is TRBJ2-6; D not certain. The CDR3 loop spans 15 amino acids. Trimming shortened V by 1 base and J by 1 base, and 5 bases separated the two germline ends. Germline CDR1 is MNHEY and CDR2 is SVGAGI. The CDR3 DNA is TGTGCCAGCAGTTACTTATCTTCTGGGGCCAACGTCCTGACTTTC. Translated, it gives CASSYLSSGANVLTF.

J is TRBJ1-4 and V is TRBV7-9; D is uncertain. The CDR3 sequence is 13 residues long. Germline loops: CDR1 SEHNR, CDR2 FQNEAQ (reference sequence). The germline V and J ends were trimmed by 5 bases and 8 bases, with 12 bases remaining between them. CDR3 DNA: TGTGCCAGCAGCGGGGTCTTCGGAGAAAAACTGTTTTTT. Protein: CASSGVFGEKLFF.

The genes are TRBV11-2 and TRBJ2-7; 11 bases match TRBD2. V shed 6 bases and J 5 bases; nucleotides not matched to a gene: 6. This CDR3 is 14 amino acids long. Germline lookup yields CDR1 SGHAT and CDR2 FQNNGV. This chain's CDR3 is CASRQPGLADEQYF. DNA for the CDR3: TGTGCCAGCAGGCAACCGGGACTAGCGGACGAGCAGTACTTC.

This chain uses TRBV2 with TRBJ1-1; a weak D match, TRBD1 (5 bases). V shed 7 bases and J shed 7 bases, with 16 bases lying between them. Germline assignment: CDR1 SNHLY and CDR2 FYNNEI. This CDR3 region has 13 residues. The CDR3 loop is CASMLTRGHEAFF. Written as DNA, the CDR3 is TGTGCCAGCATGCTCACTAGGGGTCATGAAGCTTTCTTT.

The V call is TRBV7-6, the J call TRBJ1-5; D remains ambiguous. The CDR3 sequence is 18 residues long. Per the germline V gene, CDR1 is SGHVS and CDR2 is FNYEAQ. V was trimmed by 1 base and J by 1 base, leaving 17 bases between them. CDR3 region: CASSLDFSKSPSNQPQHF. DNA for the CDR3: TGTGCCAGCAGCTTAGATTTTTCAAAAAGTCCCAGCAATCAGCCCCAGCATTTT.

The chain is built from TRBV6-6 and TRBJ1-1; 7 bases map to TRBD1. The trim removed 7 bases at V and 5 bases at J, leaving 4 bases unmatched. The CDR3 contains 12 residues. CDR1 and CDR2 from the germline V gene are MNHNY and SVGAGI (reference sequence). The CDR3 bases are TGTGCCAGCAAGGAGGGGGCGACTGAAGCTTTCTTT. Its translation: CASKEGATEAFF.

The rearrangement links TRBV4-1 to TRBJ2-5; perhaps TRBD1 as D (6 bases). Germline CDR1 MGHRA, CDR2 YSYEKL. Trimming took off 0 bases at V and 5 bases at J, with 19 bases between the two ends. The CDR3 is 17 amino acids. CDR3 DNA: TGCGCCAGCAGCCAAGAACCCTCTCGAGGGGGACGTGAGACCCAGTACTTC. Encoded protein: CASSQEPSRGGRETQYF.

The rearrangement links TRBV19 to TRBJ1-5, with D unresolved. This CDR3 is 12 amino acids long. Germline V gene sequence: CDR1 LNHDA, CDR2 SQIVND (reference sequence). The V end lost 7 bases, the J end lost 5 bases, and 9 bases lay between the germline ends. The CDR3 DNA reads TGTGCCAGTAAAGCGAAGTATCAGCCCCAGCATTTT. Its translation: CASKAKYQPQHF. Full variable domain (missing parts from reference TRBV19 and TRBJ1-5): DGGITQSPKYLFRKEGQNVTLSCEQNLNHDAMYWYRQDPGQGLRLIYYSQIVNDFQKGDIAEGYSVSREKKESFPLTVTSAQKNPTAFYLCASKAKYQPQHFGDGTRLSIL.

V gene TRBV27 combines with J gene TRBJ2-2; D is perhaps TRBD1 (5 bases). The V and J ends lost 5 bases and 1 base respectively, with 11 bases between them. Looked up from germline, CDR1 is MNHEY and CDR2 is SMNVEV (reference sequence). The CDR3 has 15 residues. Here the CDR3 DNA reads TGTGCCAGCAGTCCGGACACACTGAACACCGGGGAGCTGTTTTTT. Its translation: CASSPDTLNTGELFF.

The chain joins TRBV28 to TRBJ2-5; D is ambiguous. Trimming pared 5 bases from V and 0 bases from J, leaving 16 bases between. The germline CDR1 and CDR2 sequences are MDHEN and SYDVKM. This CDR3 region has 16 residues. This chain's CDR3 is CASSGRYPLHQETQYF. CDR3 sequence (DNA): TGTGCCAGCAGTGGCCGGTATCCTCTACACCAAGAGACCCAGTACTTC.

The CDR3 nucleotides read TGCAGCGTTTTGGGACAGGCATTCGGGCGAGAGGGCTACACCTTC. Encoded protein: CSVLGQAFGREGYTF. V gene TRBV29-1 combines with J gene TRBJ1-2; 8 bases agree with TRBD1. Trimming removed 5 bases from V and 8 bases from J; junction bases left unmatched: 16. Looked up from germline, CDR1 is SQVTM and CDR2 is ANQGSEA. The CDR3 extends over 15 amino acids.